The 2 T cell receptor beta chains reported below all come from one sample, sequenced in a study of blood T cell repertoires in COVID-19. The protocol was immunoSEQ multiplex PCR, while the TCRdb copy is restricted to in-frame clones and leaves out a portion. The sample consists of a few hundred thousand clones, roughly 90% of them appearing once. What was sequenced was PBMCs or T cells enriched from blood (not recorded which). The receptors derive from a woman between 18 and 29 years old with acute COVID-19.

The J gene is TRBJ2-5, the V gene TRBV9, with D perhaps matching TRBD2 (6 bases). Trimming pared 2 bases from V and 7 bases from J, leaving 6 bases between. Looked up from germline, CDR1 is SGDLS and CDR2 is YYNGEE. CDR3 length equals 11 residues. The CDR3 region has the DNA TGTGCCAGCAGCGTCGGGGGGACCCAGTACTTC. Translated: CASSVGGTQYF. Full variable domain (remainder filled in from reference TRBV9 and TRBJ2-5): DSGVTQTPKHLITATGQRVTLRCSPRSGDLSVYWYQQSLDQGLQFLIQYYNGEERAKGNILERFSAQQFPDLHSELNLSSLELGDSALYFCASSVGGTQYFGPGTRLLVL.

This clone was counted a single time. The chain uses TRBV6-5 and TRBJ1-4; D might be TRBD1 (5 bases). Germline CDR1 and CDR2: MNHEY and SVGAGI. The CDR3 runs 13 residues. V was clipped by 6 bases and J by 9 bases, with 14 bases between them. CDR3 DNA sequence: TGTGCCAGCAGCAAGGGGAATGCGAAAAAACTGTTTTTT. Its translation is CASSKGNAKKLFF.